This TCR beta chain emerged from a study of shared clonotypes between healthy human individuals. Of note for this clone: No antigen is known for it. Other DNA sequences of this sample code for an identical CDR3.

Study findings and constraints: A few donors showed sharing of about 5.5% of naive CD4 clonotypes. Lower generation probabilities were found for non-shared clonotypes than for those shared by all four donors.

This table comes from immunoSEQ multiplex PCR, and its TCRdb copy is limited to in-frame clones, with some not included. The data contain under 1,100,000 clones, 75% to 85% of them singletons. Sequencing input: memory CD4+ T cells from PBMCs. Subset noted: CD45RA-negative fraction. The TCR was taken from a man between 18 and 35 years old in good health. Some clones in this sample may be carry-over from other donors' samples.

CDR3 DNA sequence: TGTGCCAGCAGTTACCGTGGGCAAGAGACCCAGTACTTC. Encoded protein: CASSYRGQETQYF. The rearrangement uses TRBV6-5 and TRBJ2-5, with D uncertain. The length of the CDR3 is 13 residues. The V gene's germline CDR1 is MNHEY and CDR2 SVGAGI. The germline V and J ends were trimmed by 2 bases and 2 bases, with 6 bases remaining between them.